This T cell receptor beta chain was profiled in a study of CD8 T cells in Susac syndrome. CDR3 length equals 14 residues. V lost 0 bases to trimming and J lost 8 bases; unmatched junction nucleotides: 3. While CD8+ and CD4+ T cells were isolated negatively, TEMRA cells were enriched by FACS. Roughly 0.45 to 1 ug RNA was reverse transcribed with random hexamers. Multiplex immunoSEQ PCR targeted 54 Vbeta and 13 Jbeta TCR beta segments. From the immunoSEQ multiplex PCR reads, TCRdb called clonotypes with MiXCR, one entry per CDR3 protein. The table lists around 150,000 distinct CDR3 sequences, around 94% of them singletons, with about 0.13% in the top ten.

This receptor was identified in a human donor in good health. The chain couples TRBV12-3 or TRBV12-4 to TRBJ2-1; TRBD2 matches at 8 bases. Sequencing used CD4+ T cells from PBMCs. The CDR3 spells CASSLARGGHEQFF. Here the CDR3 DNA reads TGTGCCAGCAGTTTAGCCCGCGGGGGGCATGAGCAGTTCTTC.